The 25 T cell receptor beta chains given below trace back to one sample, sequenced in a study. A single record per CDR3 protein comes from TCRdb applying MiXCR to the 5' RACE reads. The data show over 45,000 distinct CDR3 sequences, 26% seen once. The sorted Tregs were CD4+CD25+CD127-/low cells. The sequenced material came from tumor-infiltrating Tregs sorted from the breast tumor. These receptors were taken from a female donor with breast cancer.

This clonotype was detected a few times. In nucleotides, the CDR3 is TGTGCCAGCAGTTTATCGGCAGGGGAGGCTTTCTTT. It codes for CASSLSAGEAFF. V is TRBV28 and J is TRBJ1-1; D is perhaps TRBD1 (6 bases). V was pared by 1 base and J by 11 bases, with 11 bases between. Germline loops: CDR1 MDHEN, CDR2 SYDVKM. The CDR3 consists of 12 residues.

Here the CDR3 DNA reads TGTGCCACCAGCAGACGGGGAGAATGGAATGGCTACACCTTC. It yields the protein CATSRRGEWNGYTF. The V gene is TRBV15, the J gene TRBJ1-2, with unresolved D. V gave up 2 bases and J gave up 6 bases, with 13 bases separating them. Germline V lookup: CDR1 LNHNV, CDR2 YYDKDF (reference sequence). This CDR3 region has 14 residues.

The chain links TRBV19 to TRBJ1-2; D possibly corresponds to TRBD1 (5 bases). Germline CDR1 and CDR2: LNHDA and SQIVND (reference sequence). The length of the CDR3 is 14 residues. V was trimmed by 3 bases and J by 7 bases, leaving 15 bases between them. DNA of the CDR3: TGTGCCAGTAGTATTCCCGGTGCAGGGCTTGGCTACACCTTC. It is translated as CASSIPGAGLGYTF.

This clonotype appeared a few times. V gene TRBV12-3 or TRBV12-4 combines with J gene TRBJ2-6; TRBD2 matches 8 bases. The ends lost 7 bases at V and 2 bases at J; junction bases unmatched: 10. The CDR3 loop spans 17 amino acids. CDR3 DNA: TGTGCCAGCACTACGAGGAGCGGGAGCACTGGGGCCAACGTCCTGACTTTC. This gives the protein CASTTRSGSTGANVLTF.

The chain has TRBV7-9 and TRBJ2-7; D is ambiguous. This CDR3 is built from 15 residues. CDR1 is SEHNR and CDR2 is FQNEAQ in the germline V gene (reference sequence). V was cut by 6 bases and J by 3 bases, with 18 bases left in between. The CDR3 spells CASSPDGSRGYEQYF. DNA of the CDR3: TGTGCCAGCAGTCCCGACGGCTCTAGAGGCTACGAGCAGTACTTC. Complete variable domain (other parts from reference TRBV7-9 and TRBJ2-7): DTGVSQNPRHKITKRGQNVTFRCDPISEHNRLYWYRQTLGQGPEFLTYFQNEAQLEKSRLLSDRFSAERPKGSFSTLEIQRTEQGDSAMYLCASSPDGSRGYEQYFGPGTRLTVT.

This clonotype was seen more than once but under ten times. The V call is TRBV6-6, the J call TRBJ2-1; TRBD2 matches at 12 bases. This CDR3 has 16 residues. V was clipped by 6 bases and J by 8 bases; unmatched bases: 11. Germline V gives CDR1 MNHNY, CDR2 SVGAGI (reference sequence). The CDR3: CASSSTSSGRVHEQFF. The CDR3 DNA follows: TGTGCCAGCAGCTCCACCTCTAGCGGGAGGGTTCATGAGCAGTTCTTC.

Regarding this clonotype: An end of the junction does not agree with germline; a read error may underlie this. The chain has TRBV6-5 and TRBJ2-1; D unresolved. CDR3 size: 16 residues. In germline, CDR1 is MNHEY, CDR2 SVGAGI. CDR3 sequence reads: CASNYSPGLGYNEQFF. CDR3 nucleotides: TGTGCCAGCAATTACTCGCCCGGCCTTGGGTACAATGAGCAGTTCTTC.

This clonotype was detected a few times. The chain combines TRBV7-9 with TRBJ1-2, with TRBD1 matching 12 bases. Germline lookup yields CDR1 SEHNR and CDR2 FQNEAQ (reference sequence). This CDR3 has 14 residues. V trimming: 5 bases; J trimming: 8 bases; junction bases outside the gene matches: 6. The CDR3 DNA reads TGTGCCAGCAGCCGTCCCGGGACAGGGGGCGGCTACACCTTC. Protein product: CASSRPGTGGGYTF.

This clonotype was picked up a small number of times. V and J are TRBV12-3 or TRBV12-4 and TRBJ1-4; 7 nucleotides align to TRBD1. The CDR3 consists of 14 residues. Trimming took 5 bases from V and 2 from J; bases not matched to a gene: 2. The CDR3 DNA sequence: TGTGCCAGCAGTCCGGGACAGACTAATGAAAAACTGTTTTTT. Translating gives CASSPGQTNEKLFF.

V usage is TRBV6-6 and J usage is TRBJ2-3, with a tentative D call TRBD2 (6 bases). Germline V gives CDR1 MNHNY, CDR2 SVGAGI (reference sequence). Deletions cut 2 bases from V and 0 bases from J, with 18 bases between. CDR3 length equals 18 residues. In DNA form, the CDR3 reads TGTGCCAGCAGTTACCCGACGGACGGGCGGGGTAGCACAGATACGCAGTATTTT. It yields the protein CASSYPTDGRGSTDTQYF.

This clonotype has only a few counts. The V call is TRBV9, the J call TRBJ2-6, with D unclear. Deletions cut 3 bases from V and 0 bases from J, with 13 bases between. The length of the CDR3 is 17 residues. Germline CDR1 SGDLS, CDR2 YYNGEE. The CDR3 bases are TGTGCCAGCAGCGCTCTACCCCACAGCTCTGGGGCCAACGTCCTGACTTTC. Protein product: CASSALPHSSGANVLTF.

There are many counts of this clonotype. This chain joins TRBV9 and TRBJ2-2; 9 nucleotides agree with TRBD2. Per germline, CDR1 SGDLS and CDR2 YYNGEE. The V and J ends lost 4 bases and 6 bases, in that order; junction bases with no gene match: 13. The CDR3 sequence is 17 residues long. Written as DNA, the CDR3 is TGTGCCAGCAGCCGCGGCGGGGGGGCAGACTCTCCCGGGGAGCTGTTTTTT. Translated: CASSRGGGADSPGELFF. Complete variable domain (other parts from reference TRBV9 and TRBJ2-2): DSGVTQTPKHLITATGQRVTLRCSPRSGDLSVYWYQQSLDQGLQFLIQYYNGEERAKGNILERFSAQQFPDLHSELNLSSLELGDSALYFCASSRGGGADSPGELFFGEGSRLTVL.

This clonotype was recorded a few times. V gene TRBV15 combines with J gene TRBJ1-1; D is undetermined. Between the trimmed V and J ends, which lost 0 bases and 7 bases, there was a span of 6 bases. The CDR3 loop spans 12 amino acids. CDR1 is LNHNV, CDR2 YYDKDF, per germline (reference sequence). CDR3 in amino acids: CATSRESGEAFF. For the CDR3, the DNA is TGTGCCACCAGCAGAGAGAGCGGTGAAGCTTTCTTT.

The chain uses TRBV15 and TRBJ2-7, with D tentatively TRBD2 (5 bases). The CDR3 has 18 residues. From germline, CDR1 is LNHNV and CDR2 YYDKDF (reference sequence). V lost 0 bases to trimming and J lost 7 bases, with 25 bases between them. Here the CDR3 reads CATSRESLEPTNLEEQYF. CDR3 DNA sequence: TGTGCCACCAGCAGAGAGTCACTAGAGCCGACAAATCTGGAGGAGCAGTACTTC.

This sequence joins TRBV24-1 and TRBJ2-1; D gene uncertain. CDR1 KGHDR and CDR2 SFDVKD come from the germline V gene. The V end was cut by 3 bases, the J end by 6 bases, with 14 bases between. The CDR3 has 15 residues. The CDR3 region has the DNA TGTGCCACCAGTGATCCCAAAGGGTCGGGCAATGAGCAGTTCTTC. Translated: CATSDPKGSGNEQFF.

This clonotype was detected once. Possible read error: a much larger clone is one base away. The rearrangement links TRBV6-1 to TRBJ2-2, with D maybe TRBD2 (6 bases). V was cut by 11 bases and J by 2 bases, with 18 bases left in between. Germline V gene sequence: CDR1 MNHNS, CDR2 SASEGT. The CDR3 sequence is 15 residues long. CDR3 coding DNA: TGTGCCGGCACAGTAGCGGAAGGAAACACCGGGGAGCTGTTTTTT. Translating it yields CAGTVAEGNTGELFF.

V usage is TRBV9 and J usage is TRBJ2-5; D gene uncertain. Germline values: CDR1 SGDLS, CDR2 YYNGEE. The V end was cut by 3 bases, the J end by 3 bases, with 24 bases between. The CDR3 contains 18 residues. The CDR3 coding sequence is TGTGCCAGCAGCGCTAACCAAGCAGGAGCCGGGTCGAAAGAGACCCAGTACTTC. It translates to CASSANQAGAGSKETQYF.

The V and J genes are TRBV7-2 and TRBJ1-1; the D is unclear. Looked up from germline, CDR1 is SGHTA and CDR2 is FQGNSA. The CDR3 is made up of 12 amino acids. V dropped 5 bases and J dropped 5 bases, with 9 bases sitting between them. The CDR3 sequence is CASSPRLTEAFF. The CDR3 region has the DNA TGTGCCAGCAGCCCCCGGTTGACTGAAGCTTTCTTT.

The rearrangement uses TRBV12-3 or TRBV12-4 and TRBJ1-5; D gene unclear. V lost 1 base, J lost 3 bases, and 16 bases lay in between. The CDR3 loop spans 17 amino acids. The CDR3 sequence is CASSLGGFGIINQPQHF. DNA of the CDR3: TGTGCCAGCAGTTTAGGTGGGTTCGGTATTATCAATCAGCCCCAGCATTTT.

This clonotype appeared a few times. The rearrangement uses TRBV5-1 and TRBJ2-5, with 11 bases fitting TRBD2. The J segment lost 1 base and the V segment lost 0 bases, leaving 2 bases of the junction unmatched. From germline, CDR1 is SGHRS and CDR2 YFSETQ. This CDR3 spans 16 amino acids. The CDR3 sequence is CASSLGGLAVQETQYF. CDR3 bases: TGCGCCAGCAGCTTGGGGGGACTAGCGGTCCAAGAGACCCAGTACTTC. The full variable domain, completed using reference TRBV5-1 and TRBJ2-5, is KAGVTQTPRYLIKTRGQQVTLSCSPISGHRSVSWYQQTPGQGLQFLFEYFSETQRNKGNFPGRFSGRQFSNSRSEMNVSTLELGDSALYLCASSLGGLAVQETQYFGPGTRLLVL.

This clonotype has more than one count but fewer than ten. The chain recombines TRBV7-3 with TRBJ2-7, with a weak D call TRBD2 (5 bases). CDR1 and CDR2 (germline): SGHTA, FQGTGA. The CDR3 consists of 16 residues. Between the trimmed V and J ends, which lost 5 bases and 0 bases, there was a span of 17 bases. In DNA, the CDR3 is TGTGCCAGCAGCCCGAGAGGCGGGTCACGCTCCTACGAGCAGTACTTC. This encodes CASSPRGGSRSYEQYF.

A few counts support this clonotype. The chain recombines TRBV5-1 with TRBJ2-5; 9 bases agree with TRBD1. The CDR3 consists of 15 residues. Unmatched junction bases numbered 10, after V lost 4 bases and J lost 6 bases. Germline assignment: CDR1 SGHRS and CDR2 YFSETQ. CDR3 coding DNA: TGCGCCAGCAGCAGAACGGGGGACAGGGAAAAGACCCAGTACTTC. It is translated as CASSRTGDREKTQYF.

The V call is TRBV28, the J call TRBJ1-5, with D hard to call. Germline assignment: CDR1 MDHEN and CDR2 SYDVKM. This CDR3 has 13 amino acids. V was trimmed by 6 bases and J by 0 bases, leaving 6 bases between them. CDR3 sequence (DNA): TGTGCCAGCAGATCTTATAGCAATCAGCCCCAGCATTTT. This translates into CASRSYSNQPQHF.

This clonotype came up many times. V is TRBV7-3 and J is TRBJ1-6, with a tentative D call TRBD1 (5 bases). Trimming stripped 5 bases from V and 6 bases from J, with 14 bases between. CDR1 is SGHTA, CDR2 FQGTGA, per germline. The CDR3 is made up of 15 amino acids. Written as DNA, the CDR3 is TGTGCCAGCAGCGCGACCGACAGAGCTAATTCACCCCTCCACTTT. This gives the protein CASSATDRANSPLHF.

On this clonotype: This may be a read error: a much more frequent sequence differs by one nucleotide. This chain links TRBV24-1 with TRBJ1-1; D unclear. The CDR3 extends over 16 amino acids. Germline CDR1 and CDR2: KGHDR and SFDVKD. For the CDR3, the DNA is TGTGCCATCAGTGGTATTAAAGGACGGCTGAACACTGAAGCTTTCTTT. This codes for CAISGIKGRLNTEAFF.